The rows below give T cell receptor beta chains drawn from one sample of a study of blood T cell repertoires in COVID-19. Using immunoSEQ multiplex PCR, the repertoire was profiled, and TCRdb retains in-frame clones only, with some absent. Of 70,000 or so clones in the sample, more than 90% were seen once. The sequenced sample consisted of peripheral blood. All receptors derive from a human donor in a cohort sampled during active COVID-19. CDR3s include the opening cysteine and the closing phenylalanine or tryptophan. Each record gives: J gene, V gene, clone size, D gene, CDR3 DNA, CDR3 protein. A D gene is named only where the DNA matches it firmly. Clone size appears in some rows only: once, few, many, or a class for an expanded clone.

TRBJ2-6,TRBV10-3,.,TRBD1,TGTGCCATCCAGGAGGACAGGGGGCGCGCTGGGGCCAACGTCCTGACTTTC,CAIQEDRGRAGANVLTF
TRBJ2-1,TRBV14,once,TRBD1,TGTGCCAGCGGACAACTTCAGGGGGACAATGAGCAGTTCTTC,CASGQLQGDNEQFF
TRBJ2-7,TRBV6-1,few,.,TGTGCCAGCAGTGAACAAGCCGTCTCCGAGCAGTACTTC,CASSEQAVSEQYF
TRBJ2-5,TRBV27,.,.,TGTGCCAGCAGCCTAAGCAAGCCGCAATGGGAGACCCAGTACTTC,CASSLSKPQWETQYF
TRBJ2-3,TRBV6-5,.,TRBD2,TGTGCCAGCAGACTTATAGCGGGAAGCACAGATACGCAGTATTTT,CASRLIAGSTDTQYF
TRBJ2-7,TRBV7-7,.,.,TGTGCCAGCAGCCCCGGACAGTCCTACGAGCAGTACTTC,CASSPGQSYEQYF
TRBJ2-6,TRBV28,.,TRBD1,TGTGCCAGCAGTGGGATTCGGACAGGGGGAAACTCTGGGGCCAACGTCCTGACTTTC,CASSGIRTGGNSGANVLTF
TRBJ2-3,TRBV30,.,TRBD2,TGTGCCTGGGAGCCGGGACTAGGGGCGGATACGCAGTATTTT,CAWEPGLGADTQYF
TRBJ2-7,TRBV27,.,TRBD2,TGTGCCAGCACTCCGGGGGGGGGATACGAGCAGTACTTC,CASTPGGGYEQYF
TRBJ2-3,TRBV7-2,.,.,TGTGCCAGCAGTTGGCTTAGCAGCACAGATACGCAGTATTTT,CASSWLSSTDTQYF
TRBJ2-3,TRBV7-8,.,TRBD2,TGTGCCAGCAGCTTACTCTTTTTAGCGGGACCCACAGATACGCAGTATTTT,CASSLLFLAGPTDTQYF
TRBJ2-7,TRBV6-5,.,TRBD1,TGTGCCAGCAGTCAACAGGGGAGCTCCTACGAGCAGTACTTC,CASSQQGSSYEQYF
TRBJ2-3,TRBV20-1,.,.,TGCAGTGCTAGTCCCGCTACCCTAGATACGCAGTATTTT,CSASPATLDTQYF
TRBJ1-5,TRBV7-8,.,TRBD1,TGTGCCAGCAGCTCGGGGACAGGGGGCCATAGCAATCAGCCCCAGCATTTT,CASSSGTGGHSNQPQHF
TRBJ1-2,TRBV7-9,.,.,TGTGCCAGCAGCCGGCGGACAGCCTGGCCCATATATGGCTACACCTTC,CASSRRTAWPIYGYTF
TRBJ2-1,TRBV7-3,once,TRBD2,TGTGCCAGCAGCTTATCCCTAGCGGTCAACAATGAGCAGTTCTTC,CASSLSLAVNNEQFF
TRBJ2-7,TRBV7-2,.,.,TGTGCCAGCAGCTTAGGACTAACTTCGCACGAGCAGTACTTC,CASSLGLTSHEQYF
TRBJ2-2,TRBV10-1,.,TRBD1,TGCGCCAGCGTTGGGGGGACTTTCGGGACAGGGAGAACCGGGGAGCTGTTTTTT,CASVGGTFGTGRTGELFF
TRBJ2-5,TRBV7-6,.,TRBD2,TGTGCCAGCAGCTTTGAGCGGGAACGAAGGAAGACCCAGTACTTC,CASSFERERRKTQYF
TRBJ2-5,TRBV19,.,TRBD2,TGTGCCAGTAGTGCCTTGACTAGCGGGAGACCCCGAGGAGAGACCCAGTACTTC,CASSALTSGRPRGETQYF
TRBJ2-1,TRBV3-1/TRBV3-2,.,TRBD2,TGTGCCAGCAGCCAAGGGGGACTATTCCTTGAGCAGTTCTTC,CASSQGGLFLEQFF
TRBJ2-7,TRBV6-2/TRBV6-3,.,TRBD1,TGTGCCAGCAGTTATGTCCAGGGGGAACTTGATTGGTACGAGCAGTACTTC,CASSYVQGELDWYEQYF
TRBJ2-5,TRBV5-8,.,.,TGTGCCAGCAGCTTGGCGTACCAAGAGACCCAGTACTTC,CASSLAYQETQYF
TRBJ2-1,TRBV7-9,.,.,TGTGCCAGCAGCCCCACAGGAGATCTTTACAATGAGCAGTTCTTC,CASSPTGDLYNEQFF
TRBJ1-1,TRBV5-4,.,.,TGTGCCAGCAGCTTGGATACAGGGGAAGCTTTCTTT,CASSLDTGEAFF
TRBJ2-6,TRBV27,.,.,TGTGCCAGCAGTCCTTTTGCGGGGGCCAACGTCCTGACTTTC,CASSPFAGANVLTF
TRBJ2-1,TRBV4-2,.,TRBD2,TGTGCCAGCAGCCAAGATTTGGGACTAGGGATCAATGAGCAGTTCTTC,CASSQDLGLGINEQFF
TRBJ2-4,TRBV18,.,TRBD1,TGTGCCAGCTCACACGACAGGGTGGGCGCCAAAAACATTCAGTACTTC,CASSHDRVGAKNIQYF
TRBJ2-5,TRBV7-9,few,TRBD2,TGTGCCAGCAGCTTAGCTCTCGGGGGGGAAGGTCAAGAGACCCAGTACTTC,CASSLALGGEGQETQYF
TRBJ2-1,TRBV6-6,.,.,TGTGCCAGCAGTTACTCCGGGATCGGCAATGAGCAGTTCTTC,CASSYSGIGNEQFF
TRBJ2-3,TRBV6-1,.,TRBD2,TGTGCCAGCAGTGAAAGCAGTAGGACTAGCGGAACAGATACGCAGTATTTT,CASSESSRTSGTDTQYF
TRBJ2-7,TRBV5-1,once,.,TGCGCCAGCAGCCCCAAGACGACAGGGAGGTCCTACGAGCAGTACTTC,CASSPKTTGRSYEQYF
TRBJ1-1,TRBV7-9,.,.,TGTGCCAGCAGCCCCTGGACAGCGAACACTGAAGCTTTCTTT,CASSPWTANTEAFF
TRBJ2-2,TRBV28,.,TRBD2,TGTGCCAGCAAGCGGGAGGGCCTTAAAGGGGAGCTGTTTTTT,CASKREGLKGELFF
TRBJ2-2,TRBV7-6,.,.,TGTGCCAGCAGCTTAGCGTTTCGCGACTCTCCCACCGGGGAGCTGTTTTTT,CASSLAFRDSPTGELFF
TRBJ2-1,TRBV6-4,.,TRBD1,TGTGCCAGCAGTGCCGGGACAGGGGTAAATAATGAGCAGTTCTTC,CASSAGTGVNNEQFF
TRBJ2-1,TRBV27,.,TRBD2,TGTGCCAGCAGTTATGGAACTAGCGCCTACAATGAGCAGTTCTTC,CASSYGTSAYNEQFF
TRBJ1-4,TRBV5-1,once,.,TGCGCCAGCAGCTTGTCAGGGAACCATGAAAAACTGTTTTTT,CASSLSGNHEKLFF
TRBJ1-1,TRBV18,.,.,TGTGCCAGCTCACCACCCGGACAGACCTTATCTGAAGCTTTCTTT,CASSPPGQTLSEAFF
TRBJ2-7,TRBV5-6,.,TRBD1,TGTGCCAGCAGCTTGCCGGGGACAGGGCACGAGCAGTACTTC,CASSLPGTGHEQYF
TRBJ2-7,TRBV5-4,.,.,TGTGCCAGCAGCTTGGGGGGGGTAGCTGCCGAGCAGTACTTC,CASSLGGVAAEQYF
TRBJ2-7,TRBV20-1,.,.,TGCAGTGCTCCAGGGCTCCGCGAGCAGTACTTC,CSAPGLREQYF
TRBJ2-2,TRBV30,.,.,TGTGCCTGGGGGAGGACCGGGGAGCTGTTTTTT,CAWGRTGELFF
TRBJ2-7,TRBV12-3/TRBV12-4,.,.,TGTGCCAGCAGTATACAGGCCTCCTACGAGCAGTACTTC,CASSIQASYEQYF
TRBJ1-2,TRBV4-3,.,.,TGCGCCAGCAGCCAATATCAGGGGAACTATGGCTACACCTTC,CASSQYQGNYGYTF
TRBJ2-3,TRBV5-1,.,.,TGCGCCAGCAGCTTGAGCCCAGGGGCAGATACGCAGTATTTT,CASSLSPGADTQYF